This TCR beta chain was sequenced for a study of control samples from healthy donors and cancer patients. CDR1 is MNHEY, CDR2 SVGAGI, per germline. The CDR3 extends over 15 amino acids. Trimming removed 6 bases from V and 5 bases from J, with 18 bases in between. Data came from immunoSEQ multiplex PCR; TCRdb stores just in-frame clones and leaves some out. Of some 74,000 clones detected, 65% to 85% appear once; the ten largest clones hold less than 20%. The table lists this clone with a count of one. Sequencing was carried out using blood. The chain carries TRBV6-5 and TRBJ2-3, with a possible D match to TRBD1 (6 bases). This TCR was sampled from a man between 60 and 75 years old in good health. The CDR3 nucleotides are TGTGCCAGCAGACCCCGATCAGGGGTGGTAGATACGCAGTATTTT. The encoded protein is CASRPRSGVVDTQYF.